This TCR beta chain was captured in a study of CD8 T cells in Susac syndrome. Study-wide points: By the study's own acknowledgment, its TCR sequencing and HLA analysis included relatively few individuals.

The RNA input was roughly 0.45 to 1 ug, and it was reverse transcribed with random hexamers. Across 54 Vbeta and 13 Jbeta, immunoSEQ multiplex PCR amplified TCR beta CDR3. TCRdb re-derived calls from the immunoSEQ multiplex PCR reads in MiXCR, one entry per CDR3 protein. Here the sample spans around 71,000 distinct CDR3 sequences, just over 95% being singletons. With V trimmed by 3 bases and J by 8 bases, 6 bases remained unmatched. The CDR3 consists of 14 residues. Turning to this clonotype: Its antigen is unidentified.

The sequence was obtained from a human donor with multiple sclerosis. Sequenced input: CD4+ T cells from PBMCs. The chain carries TRBV12-3 or TRBV12-4 and TRBJ1-4; 7 bases match TRBD1. CDR3 bases: TGTGCCAGCAGTTTCGACAGGGCCCGCGAAAAACTGTTTTTT. It encodes CASSFDRAREKLFF.